The entry below gives a single TCR beta chain sequence along with its context. Its antigen is undetermined. The data derive from a study of T cell responses to AZD1222 COVID-19 vaccine. The protocol was immunoSEQ multiplex PCR, while the TCRdb copy is restricted to in-frame clones and leaves out a portion. The data contain more than 110,000 clones, approximately 89% of them singletons. Study findings and constraints: Nearly half of spike-specific TCRs reportedly target unmutated variant regions. There were mostly white British donors and more females than males, and clonal diversity was possibly underestimated.

The V gene's germline CDR1 is LGHNT and CDR2 FRNRAP. The CDR3 covers 16 residues. The V and J ends lost 1 base and 1 base respectively, with 13 bases between them. This receptor was obtained from an adult in good health. The sequenced sample was peripheral blood, obtained on day 0 of AZD1222 vaccination. The chain has TRBV12-5 and TRBJ1-1; a possible D gene is TRBD1 (5 bases). CDR3 DNA sequence: TGTGCTAGTGGTTTGGGAGGGGTTTGGGGGAACACTGAAGCTTTCTTT. Residues: CASGLGGVWGNTEAFF. Based on the CDR3 plus reference TRBV12-5 and TRBJ1-1, the full variable domain is DARVTQTPRHKVTEMGQEVTMRCQPILGHNTVFWYRQTMMQGLELLAYFRNRAPLDDSGMPKDRFSAEMPDATLATLKIQPSEPRDSAVYFCASGLGGVWGNTEAFFGQGTRLTVV.